This T cell receptor (beta chain) was captured in a study of control samples from healthy donors and cancer patients. This clone appeared a few times. The data were produced by immunoSEQ multiplex PCR, yet TCRdb's version contains in-frame clones alone and is incomplete. There are about 94,000 clones in the sample; about 88% occur only once, and roughly 1.3% lies in the top ten. CDR1 and CDR2 (germline): SGHDT, YYEEEE. The CDR3 is 11 amino acids. V lost 4 bases and J 5 bases, leaving 7 bases between the germline ends. The sequenced sample was blood. The V call is TRBV5-6, the J call TRBJ2-7; the D is unclear. The sequence derives from a woman between 50 and 59 years old in good health. CDR3 in amino acids: CASSTNDEQYF. As DNA, the CDR3 is TGTGCCAGCAGCACGAACGACGAGCAGTACTTC.